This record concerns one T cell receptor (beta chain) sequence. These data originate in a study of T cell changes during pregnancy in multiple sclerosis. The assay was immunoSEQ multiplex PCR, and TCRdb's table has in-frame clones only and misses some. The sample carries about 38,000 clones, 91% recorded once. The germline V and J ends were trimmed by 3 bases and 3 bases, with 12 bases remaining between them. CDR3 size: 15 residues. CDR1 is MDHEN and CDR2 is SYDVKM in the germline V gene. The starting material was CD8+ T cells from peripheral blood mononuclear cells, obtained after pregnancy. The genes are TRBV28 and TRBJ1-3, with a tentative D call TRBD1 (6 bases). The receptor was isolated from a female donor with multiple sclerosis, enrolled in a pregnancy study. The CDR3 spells CASSLEGGFGNTIYF. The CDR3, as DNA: TGTGCCAGCAGTTTGGAAGGGGGATTTGGAAACACCATATATTTT. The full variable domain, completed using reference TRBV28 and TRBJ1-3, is DVKVTQSSRYLVKRTGEKVFLECVQDMDHENMFWYRQDPGLGLRLIYFSYDVKMKEKGDIPEGYSVSREKKERFSLILESASTNQTSMYLCASSLEGGFGNTIYFGEGSWLTVV.